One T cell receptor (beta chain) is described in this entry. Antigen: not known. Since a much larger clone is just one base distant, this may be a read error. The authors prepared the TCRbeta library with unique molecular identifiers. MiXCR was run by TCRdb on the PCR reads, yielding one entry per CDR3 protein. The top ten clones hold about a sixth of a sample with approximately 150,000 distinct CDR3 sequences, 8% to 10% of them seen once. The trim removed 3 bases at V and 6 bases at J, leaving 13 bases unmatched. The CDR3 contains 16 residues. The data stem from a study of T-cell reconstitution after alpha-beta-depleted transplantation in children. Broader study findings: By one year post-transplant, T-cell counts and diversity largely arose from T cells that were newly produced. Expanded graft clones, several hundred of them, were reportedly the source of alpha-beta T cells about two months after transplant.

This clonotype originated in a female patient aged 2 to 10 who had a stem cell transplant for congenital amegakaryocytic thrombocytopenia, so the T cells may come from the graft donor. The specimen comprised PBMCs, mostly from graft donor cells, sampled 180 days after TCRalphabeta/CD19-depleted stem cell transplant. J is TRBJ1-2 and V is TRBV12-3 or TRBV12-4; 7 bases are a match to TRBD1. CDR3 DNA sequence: TGTGCCAGCAGTTTTTCCTCGCCCGGGACAGAGGATGGCTACACCTTC. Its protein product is CASSFSSPGTEDGYTF.